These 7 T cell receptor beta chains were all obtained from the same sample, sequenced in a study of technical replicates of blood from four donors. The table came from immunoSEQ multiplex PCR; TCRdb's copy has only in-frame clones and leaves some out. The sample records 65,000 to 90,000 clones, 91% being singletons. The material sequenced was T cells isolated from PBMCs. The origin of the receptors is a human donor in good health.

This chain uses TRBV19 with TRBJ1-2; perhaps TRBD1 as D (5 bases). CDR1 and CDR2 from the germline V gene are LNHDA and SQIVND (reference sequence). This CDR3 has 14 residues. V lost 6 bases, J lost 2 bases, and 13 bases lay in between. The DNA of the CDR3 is TGTGCCAGTAGAAGTCGGGGACTAAACTATGGCTACACCTTC. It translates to CASRSRGLNYGYTF. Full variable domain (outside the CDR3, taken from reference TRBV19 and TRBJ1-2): DGGITQSPKYLFRKEGQNVTLSCEQNLNHDAMYWYRQDPGQGLRLIYYSQIVNDFQKGDIAEGYSVSREKKESFPLTVTSAQKNPTAFYLCASRSRGLNYGYTFGSGTRLTVV.

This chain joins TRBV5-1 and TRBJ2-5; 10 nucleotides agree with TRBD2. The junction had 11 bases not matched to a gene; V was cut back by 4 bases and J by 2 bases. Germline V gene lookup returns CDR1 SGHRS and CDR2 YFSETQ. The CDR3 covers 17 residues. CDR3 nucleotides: TGCGCCAGCAGCCCCGGACTAGCGGTGCTATCTCAAGAGACCCAGTACTTC. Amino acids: CASSPGLAVLSQETQYF.

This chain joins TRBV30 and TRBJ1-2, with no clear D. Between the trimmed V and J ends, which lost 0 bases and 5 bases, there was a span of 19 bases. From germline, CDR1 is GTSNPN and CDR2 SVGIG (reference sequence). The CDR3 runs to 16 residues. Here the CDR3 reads CAWSVFRSKTGYGYTF. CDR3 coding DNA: TGTGCCTGGAGTGTATTTAGATCGAAAACGGGGTATGGCTACACCTTC.

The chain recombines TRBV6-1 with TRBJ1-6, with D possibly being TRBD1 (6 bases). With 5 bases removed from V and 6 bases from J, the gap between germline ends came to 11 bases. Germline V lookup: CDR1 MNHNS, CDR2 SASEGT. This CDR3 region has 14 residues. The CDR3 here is CASSTGWGNSPLHF. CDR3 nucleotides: TGTGCCAGCAGTACAGGGTGGGGTAATTCACCCCTCCACTTT.

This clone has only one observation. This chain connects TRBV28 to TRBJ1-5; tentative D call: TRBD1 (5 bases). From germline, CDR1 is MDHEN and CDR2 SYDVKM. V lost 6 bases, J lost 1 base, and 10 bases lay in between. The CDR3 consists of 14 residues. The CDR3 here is CASSPGGSNQPQHF. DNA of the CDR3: TGTGCCAGCAGCCCGGGGGGGAGCAATCAGCCCCAGCATTTT. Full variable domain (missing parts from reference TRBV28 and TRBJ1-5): DVKVTQSSRYLVKRTGEKVFLECVQDMDHENMFWYRQDPGLGLRLIYFSYDVKMKEKGDIPEGYSVSREKKERFSLILESASTNQTSMYLCASSPGGSNQPQHFGDGTRLSIL.

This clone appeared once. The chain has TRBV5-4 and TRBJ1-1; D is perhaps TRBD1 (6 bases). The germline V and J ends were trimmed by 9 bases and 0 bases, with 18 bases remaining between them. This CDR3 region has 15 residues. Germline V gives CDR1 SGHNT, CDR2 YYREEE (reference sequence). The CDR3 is CATQPGGVMNTEAFF. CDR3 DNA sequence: TGTGCCACACAGCCGGGGGGCGTAATGAACACTGAAGCTTTCTTT.

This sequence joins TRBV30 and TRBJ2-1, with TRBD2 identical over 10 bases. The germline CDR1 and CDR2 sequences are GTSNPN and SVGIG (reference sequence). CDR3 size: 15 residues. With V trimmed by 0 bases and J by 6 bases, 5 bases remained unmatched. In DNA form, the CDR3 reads TGTGCCTGGAGTGTTACAGCGGGGGGGGGCAATGAGCAGTTCTTC. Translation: CAWSVTAGGGNEQFF.